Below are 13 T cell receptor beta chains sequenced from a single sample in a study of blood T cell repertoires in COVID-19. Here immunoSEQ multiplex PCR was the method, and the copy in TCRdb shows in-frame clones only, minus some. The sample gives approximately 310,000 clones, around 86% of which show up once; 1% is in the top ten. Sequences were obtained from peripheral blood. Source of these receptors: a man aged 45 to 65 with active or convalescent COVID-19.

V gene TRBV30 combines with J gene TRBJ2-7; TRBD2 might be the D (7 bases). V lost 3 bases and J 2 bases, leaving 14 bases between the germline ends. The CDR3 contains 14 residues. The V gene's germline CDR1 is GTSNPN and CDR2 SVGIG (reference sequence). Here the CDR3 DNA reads TGTGCCTGGAGCGGGGGGCAGGGCACCTACGAGCAGTACTTC. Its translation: CAWSGGQGTYEQYF.

For the CDR3, the DNA is TGTGCCAGCAGCTTAGGACTAGCGGGAAACACCGGGGAGCTGTTTTTT. This codes for CASSLGLAGNTGELFF. V usage is TRBV5-6 and J usage is TRBJ2-2; the match to TRBD2 covers 12 bases. Germline V gene lookup returns CDR1 SGHDT and CDR2 YYEEEE. V dropped 2 bases and J dropped 2; count of bases not matched to a gene: 1. The CDR3 covers 16 residues.

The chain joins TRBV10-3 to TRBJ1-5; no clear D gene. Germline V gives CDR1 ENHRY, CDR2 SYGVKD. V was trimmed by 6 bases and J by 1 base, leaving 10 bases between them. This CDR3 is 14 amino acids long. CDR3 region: CAISSLPSNQPQHF. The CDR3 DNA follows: TGTGCCATCAGCAGTCTTCCCAGCAATCAGCCCCAGCATTTT.

The CDR3 region is CASKPPYRVNEQFF. The CDR3 DNA sequence: TGTGCCAGCAAACCACCCTACAGGGTCAATGAGCAGTTCTTC. This rearrangement joins TRBV28 to TRBJ2-1; tentative D call: TRBD1 (6 bases). Trimming removed 7 bases at V and 6 bases at J, with 16 bases between. Germline assignment: CDR1 MDHEN and CDR2 SYDVKM. The CDR3 loop spans 14 amino acids.

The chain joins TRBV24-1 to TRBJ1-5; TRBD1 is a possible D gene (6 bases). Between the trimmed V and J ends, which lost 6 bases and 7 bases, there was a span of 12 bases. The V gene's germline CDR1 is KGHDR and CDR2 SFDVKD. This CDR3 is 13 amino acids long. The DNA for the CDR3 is TGTGCCACCAGTTTACAGGGTTGGCAGCCCCAGCATTTT. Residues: CATSLQGWQPQHF.

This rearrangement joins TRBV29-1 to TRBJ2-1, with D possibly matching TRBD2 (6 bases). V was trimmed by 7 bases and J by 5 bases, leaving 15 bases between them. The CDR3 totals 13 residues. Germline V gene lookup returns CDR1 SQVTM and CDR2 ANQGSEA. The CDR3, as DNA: TGCAGCGGCGGGGTAGCCCCACACAATGAGCAGTTCTTC. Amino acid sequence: CSGGVAPHNEQFF.

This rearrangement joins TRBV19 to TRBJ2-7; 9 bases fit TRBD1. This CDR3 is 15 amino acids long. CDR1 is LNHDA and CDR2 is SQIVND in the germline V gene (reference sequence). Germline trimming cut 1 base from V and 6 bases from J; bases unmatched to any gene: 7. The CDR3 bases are TGTGCCAGTAGTATAGGGGCGGACAGGGGCGGCGAGCAGTACTTC. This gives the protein CASSIGADRGGEQYF.

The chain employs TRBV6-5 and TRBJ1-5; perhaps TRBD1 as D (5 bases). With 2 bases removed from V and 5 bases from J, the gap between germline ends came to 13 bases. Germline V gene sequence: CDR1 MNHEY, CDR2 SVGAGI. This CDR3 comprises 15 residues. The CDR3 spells CASSYPVGEHQPQHF. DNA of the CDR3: TGTGCCAGCAGTTACCCTGTAGGGGAACATCAGCCCCAGCATTTT.

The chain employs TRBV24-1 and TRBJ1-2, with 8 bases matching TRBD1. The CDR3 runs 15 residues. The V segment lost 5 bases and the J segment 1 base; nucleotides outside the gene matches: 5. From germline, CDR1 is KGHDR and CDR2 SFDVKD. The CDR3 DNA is TGTGCCACCAGTGGGGGACAGGACGATAACTATGGCTACACCTTC. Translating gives CATSGGQDDNYGYTF.

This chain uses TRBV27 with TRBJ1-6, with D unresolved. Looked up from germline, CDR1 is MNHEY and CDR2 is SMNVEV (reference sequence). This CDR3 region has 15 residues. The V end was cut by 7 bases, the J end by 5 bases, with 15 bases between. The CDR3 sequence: CASKPYSADNSPLHF. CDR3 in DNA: TGTGCCAGCAAGCCTTACAGTGCAGATAATTCACCCCTCCACTTT.

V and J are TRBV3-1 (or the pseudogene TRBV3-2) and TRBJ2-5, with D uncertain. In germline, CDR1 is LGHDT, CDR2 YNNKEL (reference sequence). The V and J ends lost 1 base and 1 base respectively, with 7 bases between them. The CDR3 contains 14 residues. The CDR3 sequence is CASSQVELQETQYF. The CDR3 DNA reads TGTGCCAGCAGCCAAGTGGAGCTCCAAGAGACCCAGTACTTC.

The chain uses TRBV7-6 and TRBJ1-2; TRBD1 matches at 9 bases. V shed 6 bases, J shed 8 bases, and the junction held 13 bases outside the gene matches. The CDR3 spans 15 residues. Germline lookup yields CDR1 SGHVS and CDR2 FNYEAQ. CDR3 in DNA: TGTGCCAGCAGTTCGTCAGGGACAGGGCTCGGGGGCTACACCTTC. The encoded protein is CASSSSGTGLGGYTF. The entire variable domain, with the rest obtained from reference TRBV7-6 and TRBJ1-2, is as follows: GAGVSQSPRYKVTKRGQDVALRCDPISGHVSLYWYRQALGQGPEFLTYFNYEAQQDKSGLPNDRFSAERPEGSISTLTIQRTEQRDSAMYRCASSSSGTGLGGYTFGSGTRLTVV.

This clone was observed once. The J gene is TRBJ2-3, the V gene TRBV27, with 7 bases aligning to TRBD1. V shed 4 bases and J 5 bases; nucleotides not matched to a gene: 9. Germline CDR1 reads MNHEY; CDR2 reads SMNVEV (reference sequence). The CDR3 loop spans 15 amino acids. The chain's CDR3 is CASSSHRGSQDTQYF. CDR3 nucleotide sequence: TGTGCCAGCAGTTCCCACAGGGGATCTCAAGATACGCAGTATTTT.